These 4 T cell receptor beta chains were all obtained from the same sample, sequenced in a study of technical replicates of blood from a few donors. Sequenced by immunoSEQ multiplex PCR; TCRdb stores in-frame clones only, minus some. The profile shows 14,000 or so clones, roughly 80% of them singletons. The sample consisted of PBMCs. Receptor source: a human donor in good health.

J is TRBJ1-2 and V is TRBV9; perhaps TRBD1 as D (6 bases). V lost 7 bases and J 7 bases, leaving 23 bases between the germline ends. The CDR3 loop spans 15 amino acids. The germline V gene encodes CDR1 SGDLS and CDR2 YYNGEE. The CDR3 DNA is TGTGCCAGCTCACCCGAGGTCAGGGGCGGGTTTGGCTACACCTTC. Its protein is CASSPEVRGGFGYTF.

The gene calls are TRBV29-1 and TRBJ2-1; 9 nucleotides align to TRBD2. Germline loops: CDR1 SQVTM, CDR2 ANQGSEA. CDR3 size: 17 residues. V was pared by 0 bases and J by 6 bases, with 12 bases of the junction left unmatched. CDR3 coding DNA: TGCAGCGTTGAAGATCAGGGCGGGAGGGCCGTCGTCAATGAGCAGTTCTTC. Translated: CSVEDQGGRAVVNEQFF.

The chain couples TRBV10-2 to TRBJ1-5; D uncertain. The CDR3 has 13 residues. V lost 6 bases and J 9 bases, leaving 15 bases between the germline ends. The germline gives CDR1 WSHSY, CDR2 SAAADI. In nucleotides, the CDR3 is TGCGCCAGCAGCCCCGAGACCGGGTTGCCCCAGCATTTT. This codes for CASSPETGLPQHF.

The chain combines TRBV21-1 with TRBJ2-5; the table's D gene call, TRBD2, was not cross checked with the DNA. TRBV21-1 represents a pseudogene. The CDR3 sequence is 14 residues long. DNA of the CDR3: TGTGCCAGCACCGGGACTAGCGTACAAGAGACCCAGTACTTC. It encodes CASTGTSVQETQYF.